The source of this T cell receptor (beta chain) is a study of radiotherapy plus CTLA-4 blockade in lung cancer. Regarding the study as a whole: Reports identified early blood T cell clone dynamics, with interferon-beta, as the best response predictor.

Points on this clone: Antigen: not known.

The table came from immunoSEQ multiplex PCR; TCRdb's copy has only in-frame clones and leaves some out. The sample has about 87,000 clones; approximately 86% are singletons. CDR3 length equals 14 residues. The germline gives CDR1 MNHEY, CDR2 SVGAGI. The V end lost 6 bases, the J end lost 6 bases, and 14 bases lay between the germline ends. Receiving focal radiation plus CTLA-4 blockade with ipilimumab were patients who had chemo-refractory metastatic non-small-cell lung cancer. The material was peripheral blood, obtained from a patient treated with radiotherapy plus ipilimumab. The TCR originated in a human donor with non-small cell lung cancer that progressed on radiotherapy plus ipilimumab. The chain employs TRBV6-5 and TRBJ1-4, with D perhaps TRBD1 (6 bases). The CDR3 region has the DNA TGTGCCAGCAGCAGACAGGCAAACCATGAAAAACTGTTTTTT. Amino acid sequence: CASSRQANHEKLFF.